This T cell receptor beta chain was sequenced in a study of metastatic and nonmetastatic thyroid tumors. Study-wide results and caveats: It was reported that TCR beta diversity was significantly higher in malignant thyroid tumors than benign nodules, in blood and tumor.

Comment on this clone: Its antigen is unidentified.

The germline gives CDR1 GTSNPN, CDR2 SVGIG (reference sequence). The germline V and J ends were trimmed by 3 bases and 2 bases, with 9 bases remaining between them. The CDR3 runs 13 residues. Before thyroid surgery, none of the patients had received any treatment. Per the study methods: Researchers built a distant-metastasis classifier for papillary thyroid cancer that drew on CDR3 differences across clinicopathological groups. MiXCR re-clonotyped the PCR reads for TCRdb. TCRdb, not the original authors, processed these V and J calls. Counted here are 11,000 to 15,000 clones, roughly 25% occurring once; the ten biggest clones make up roughly 9.7%.

The V gene is TRBV30, the J gene TRBJ2-3; possibly TRBD1 for D (5 bases). This clonotype originated in a female donor with papillary thyroid cancer or a benign thyroid nodule (not recorded which). Some clones in this sample may be carry-over from other donors' samples. The sample consisted of tumor tissue. The CDR3: CAWSLGHTDTQYF. As DNA, the CDR3 is TGTGCCTGGAGCCTAGGACACACAGATACGCAGTATTTT.